What follows is one T cell receptor (beta chain) and its context. Antigen unknown. Between the trimmed V and J ends, which lost 3 bases and 3 bases, there was a span of 5 bases. This CDR3 region has 12 residues. CDR1 is MNHNS and CDR2 is SASEGT in the germline V gene. The sample comes from a study of cytomegalovirus exposure and HLA in healthy donors. Study-level results: The study flagged some 170 TCR beta chains as cytomegalovirus-associated. Cytomegalovirus status was reportedly diagnosed by the classifier with high specificity and sensitivity. The tendency of first-cohort TCR clusters to co-occur in the roughly 110 validation repertoires was the finding of a later analysis.

Profiled with immunoSEQ multiplex PCR; TCRdb holds only in-frame clones, not every one. This sample has 190,000 or so clones, with about 80% found just once. Sequencing was done on a sample of PBMCs. The receptor's source is a woman between 18 and 29 years old in good health and CMV-seropositive. The rearrangement joins TRBV6-1 to TRBJ1-2; D gene ambiguous. CDR3 residues: CASSDRDYGYTF. The CDR3 DNA reads as TGTGCCAGCAGTGACCGGGACTATGGCTACACCTTC.